This TCR beta chain was documented in a study of CDR3 diversity in severe acne. TCRdb itself ran the PCR reads through MiXCR, one entry per CDR3 protein. The sample has some 84,000 distinct CDR3 sequences, 45% to 60% seen once. Trimming took off 1 base at V and 1 base at J, with 7 bases between the two ends. The CDR3 has 14 amino acids. From germline, CDR1 is LGHNT and CDR2 FRNRAP. This clonotype has ten or more counts. The chain recombines TRBV12-5 with TRBJ1-1; D uncertain. This clonotype originated in a male donor in good health, without acne. The sequencing sample was made of blood. CDR3 DNA: TGTGCTAGTGGTTTGGGTACAGCGAACACTGAAGCTTTCTTT. This encodes CASGLGTANTEAFF. Variable domain in full (rest from reference TRBV12-5 and TRBJ1-1): DARVTQTPRHKVTEMGQEVTMRCQPILGHNTVFWYRQTMMQGLELLAYFRNRAPLDDSGMPKDRFSAEMPDATLATLKIQPSEPRDSAVYFCASGLGTANTEAFFGQGTRLTVV.